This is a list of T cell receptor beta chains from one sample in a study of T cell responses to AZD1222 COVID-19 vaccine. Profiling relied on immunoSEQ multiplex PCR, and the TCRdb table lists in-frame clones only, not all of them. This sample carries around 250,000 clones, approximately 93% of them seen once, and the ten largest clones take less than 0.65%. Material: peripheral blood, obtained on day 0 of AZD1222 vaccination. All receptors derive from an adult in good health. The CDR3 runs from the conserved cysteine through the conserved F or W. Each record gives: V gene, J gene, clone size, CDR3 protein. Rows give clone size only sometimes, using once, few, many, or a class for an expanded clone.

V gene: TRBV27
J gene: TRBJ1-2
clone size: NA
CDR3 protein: CASSLIGGANYGYTF

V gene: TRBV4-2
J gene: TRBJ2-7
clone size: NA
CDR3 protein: CASSQEGSDPSYEQYF

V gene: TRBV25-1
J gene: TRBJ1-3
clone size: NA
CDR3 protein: CASLSRGRGNTIYF

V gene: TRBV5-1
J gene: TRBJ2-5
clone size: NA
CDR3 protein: CASSSGTGVETQYF

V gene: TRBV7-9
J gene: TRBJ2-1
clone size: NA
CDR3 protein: CASSSHRGPYNEQFF

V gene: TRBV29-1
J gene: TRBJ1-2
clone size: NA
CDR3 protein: CSALLSDGYTF

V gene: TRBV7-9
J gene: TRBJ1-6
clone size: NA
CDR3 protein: CASRFTGWGSYNSPLHF

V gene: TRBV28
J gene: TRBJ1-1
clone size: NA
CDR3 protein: CASSQSGGYGAFF

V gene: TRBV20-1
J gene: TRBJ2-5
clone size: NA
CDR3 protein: CSARGRETQYF

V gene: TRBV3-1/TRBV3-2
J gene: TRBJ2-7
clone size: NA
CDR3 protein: CASSQYDTNEQYF

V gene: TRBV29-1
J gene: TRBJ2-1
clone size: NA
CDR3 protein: CSVEKGLAGVSAYNEQFF

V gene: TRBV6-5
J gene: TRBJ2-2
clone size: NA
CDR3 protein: CASSTTGGTGELFF

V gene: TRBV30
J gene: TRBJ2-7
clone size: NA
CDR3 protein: CAWSVGARQQYF

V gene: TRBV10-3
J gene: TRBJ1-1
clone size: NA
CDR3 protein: CAIRSVGGNTEAFF

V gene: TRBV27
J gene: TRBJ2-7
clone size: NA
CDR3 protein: CASSEFSYEQYF

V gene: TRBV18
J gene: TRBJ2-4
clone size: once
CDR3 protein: CASSPPLTLAKNIQYF

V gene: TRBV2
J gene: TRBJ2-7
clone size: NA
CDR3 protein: CASSGDLREQYF

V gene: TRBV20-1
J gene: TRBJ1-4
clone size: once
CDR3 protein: CSASPGTGTNEKLFF

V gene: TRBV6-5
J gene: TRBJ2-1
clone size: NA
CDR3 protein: CASISRGPYNEQFF

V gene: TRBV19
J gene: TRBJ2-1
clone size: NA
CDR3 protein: CASSMVSPGTDEQFF

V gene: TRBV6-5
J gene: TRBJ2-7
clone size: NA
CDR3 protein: CASRVVAGSPYEQYF

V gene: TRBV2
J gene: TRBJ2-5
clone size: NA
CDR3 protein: CASSVQGARETQYF

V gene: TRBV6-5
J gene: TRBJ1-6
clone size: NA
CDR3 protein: CASSYARGENSPLHF

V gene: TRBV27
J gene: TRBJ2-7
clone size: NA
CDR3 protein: CASSSKPGGIRSYEQYF

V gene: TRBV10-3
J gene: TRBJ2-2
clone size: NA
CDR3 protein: CAISDMGTSGSPNTGELFF

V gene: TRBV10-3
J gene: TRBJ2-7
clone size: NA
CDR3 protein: CAIRGGGVYEQYF

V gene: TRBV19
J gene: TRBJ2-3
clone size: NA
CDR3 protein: CASTPYRGFRDTQYF

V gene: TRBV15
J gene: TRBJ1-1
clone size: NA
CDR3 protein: CATSRELNVGTEAFF

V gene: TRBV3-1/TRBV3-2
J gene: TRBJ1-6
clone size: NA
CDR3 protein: CASSQQGPRYNSPLHF

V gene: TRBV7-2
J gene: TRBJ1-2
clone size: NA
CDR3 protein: CASSPQGYYGYTF

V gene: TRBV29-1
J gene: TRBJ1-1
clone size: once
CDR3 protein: CSVRADTEAFF

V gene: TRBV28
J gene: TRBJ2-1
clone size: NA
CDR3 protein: CASSLPSNPYNEQFF

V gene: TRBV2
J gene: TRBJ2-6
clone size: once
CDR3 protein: CASSTGANVLTF

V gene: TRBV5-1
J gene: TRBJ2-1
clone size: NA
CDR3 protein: CASSVIRGGEQFF

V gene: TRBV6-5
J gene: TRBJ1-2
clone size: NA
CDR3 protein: CASSQQANYGYTF

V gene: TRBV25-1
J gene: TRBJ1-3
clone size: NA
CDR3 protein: CATLFGNTIYF

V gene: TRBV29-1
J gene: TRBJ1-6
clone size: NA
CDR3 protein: CSVVDRGNSPLHF

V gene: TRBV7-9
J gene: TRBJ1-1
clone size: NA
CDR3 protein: CASSLSIGGTEAFF

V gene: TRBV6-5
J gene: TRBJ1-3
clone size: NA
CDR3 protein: CASSTPGLGNTIYF

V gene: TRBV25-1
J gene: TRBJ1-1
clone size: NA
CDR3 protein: CASSDRNTEAFF